This entry concerns a single T cell receptor beta chain. The antigen remains undetermined. These data are taken from a study of cytomegalovirus exposure and HLA in healthy donors. Germline CDR1 reads KGHSH; CDR2 reads LQKENI. V lost 4 bases to trimming and J lost 4 bases; unmatched junction nucleotides: 4. The CDR3 is 14 amino acids. Study findings and constraints: Later analysis placed DRB1 highest and HLA-C lowest in TCR association rates, which differed by HLA locus. As a later analysis showed, a missense DCLRE1C variant was linked to trimming of TCR beta V- and J-genes.

PCR involved 60 Vbeta and 13 Jbeta primers. Generated by immunoSEQ multiplex PCR, the TCRdb table keeps only in-frame clones and is missing some. The table lists about 110,000 clones, roughly 80% of them singletons. Donors sampled were nominally healthy, though unrecorded immune exposures were likely. V usage is TRBV18 and J usage is TRBJ1-5, with 7 bases that match TRBD1. This TCR was recovered from a man aged 25 to 40 in good health and CMV-seropositive. The sample consisted of PBMCs. The CDR3 DNA sequence: TGTGCCAGCTCACAGGGACAGCAAAATCAGCCCCAGCATTTT. Protein: CASSQGQQNQPQHF.